A single sample is the source of the 30 T cell receptor beta chains below, sequenced in a study of tissue T cells after allogeneic stem cell transplantation (dated by TCRdb to between 2021 and 2024). The time point label here, explained by the study, means: mouse harvest day 7 after allogeneic transplant. Each mouse graft consisted of 10^7 T-cell-depleted bone marrow cells plus 10^6 splenic CD5+ T cells and was given by tail vein injection. Libraries came from the immunoSEQ multiplex PCR assay. The table was pulled from immuneACCESS by TCRdb, which kept in-frame rearrangements only. Such tables lose some clones; where checked, under half of the loss comes from unresolved V genes, and the rest has no known cause. In this sample the table shows under 8,000 clones, about 48% of which occur a single time. Roughly 8.2% of the sample goes to the ten largest clones. The sequenced sample was lymph node tissue. These receptors came from a female BALB/c mouse given C57BL/6 T cells with graft-versus-host disease after an allogeneic hematopoietic cell transplant.

By sample share, this clone is large (0.1 to 1%). Mouse germline and gene names are used. The read gets to within 1 residue of the CDR3 end, and the germline J gene fills in the rest. The chain employs TRBV16 and TRBJ2-7; D perhaps matches TRBD2 (7 bases). The germline gives CDR1 SGHSA, CDR2 FRNQAP. Trimming pared 2 bases from V and 5 bases from J, leaving 13 bases between. This CDR3 is 14 amino acids long. CDR3 region: CASSLTGGRDEQYF. CDR3 DNA, as far as it was read: TGTGCAAGCAGCTTAACCGGGGGGCGCGATGAACAGTAC.

On this clone: Gene names denote mouse genes. The read finishes 1 residue shy of the CDR3 end, and the germline J gene is used to complete it. This sequence joins TRBV12-1 and TRBJ1-2; no reliable D call. This CDR3 comprises 13 residues. Deletions cut 4 bases from V and 0 bases from J, with 8 bases between. The germline V gene has CDR1 SGHSN and CDR2 HYEKVE. The chain's CDR3 is CASSLQANSDYTF. Incomplete CDR3 DNA: TGTGCCAGCTCCCTCCAAGCAAACTCCGACTACACC. Looking up the rest from reference TRBV12-1 and TRBJ1-2 gives the full variable domain: DSGVVQSPRHIIKEKGGRSVLTCIPISGHSNVVWYQQTLGKELKFLIQHYEKVERDKGFLPSRFSVQQFDDYHSEMNMSALELEDSAMYFCASSLQANSDYTFGSGTRLLVI.

This clone was seen a handful of times. Here the gene names and germline are mouse. The CDR3: CSSSQRDSYEQYF. CDR3 DNA, as far as it was read: TGCTCCAGCAGCCAAAGGGACAGTTATGAACAGTAC. The chain carries TRBV23 and TRBJ2-7; the table's D call of TRBD1 was not tested on the DNA. The read is 1 residue too short to cover the CDR3 end, so that end is filled in from the germline J gene. Germline values: CDR1 KGHTA, CDR2 FQNQQP. The CDR3 spans 13 residues.

A note on this clone: The germline and genes are mouse ones. The read stops 1 residue short of the end of the CDR3; the missing end is completed from the germline J gene. This chain joins TRBV12-2 and TRBJ1-3; D remains ambiguous. This CDR3 comprises 14 residues. The germline CDR1 and CDR2 sequences are SGHLS and HYDKME. V lost 4 bases and J lost 0, with 9 bases in between. This CDR3 reads CASSRENSGNTLYF. CDR3 bases read: TGTGCCAGCTCCAGAGAAAATTCTGGAAATACGCTCTAT.

This clone appeared a single time. Genes and germline are mouse. The missing CDR3 end, 1 residue past where the read stops, is filled in from the germline J gene. V is TRBV26 and J is TRBJ2-5, with D unclear. There are 13 residues in the CDR3. V was pared by 4 bases and J by 0 bases, with 5 bases between. CDR1 is KGHPV and CDR2 is FQNQEV in the germline V gene (reference sequence). Incomplete CDR3 DNA: TGTGCCAGCAGTCCAGAGAACCAAGACACCCAGTAC. This encodes CASSPENQDTQY. The full CDR3 protein reads CASSPENQDTQYF. Supplemented by reference TRBV26 and TRBJ2-5, the full variable domain reads NSKVIQTPRYLVKGQGQKAKMRCIPEKGHPVVFWYQQNKNNEFKFLINFQNQEVLQQIDMTEKRFSAECPSNSPCSLEIQSSEAGDSALYLCASSPENQDTQYFGPGTRLLVL.

A remark on this clone: Each gene name is a mouse one. The CDR3 bases that were read are TGTGCAAGCAGCCATGGGGGCACAAACACAGAAGTCTTC. Translated: CASSHGGTNTEVF. In full, the CDR3 is CASSHGGTNTEVFF. The chain joins TRBV16 to TRBJ1-1, with D maybe TRBD1 (6 bases). The CDR3 goes on 1 residue after the read ends, and that part is filled in from the germline J gene. Trimming cost V 5 bases and J 0 bases, with 10 bases left between them. CDR3 length equals 14 residues. Germline V gives CDR1 SGHSA, CDR2 FRNQAP.

Comments on this clone: Mouse germline and gene names are used. The read ends 1 residue shy of where the CDR3 ends; the end is completed using the germline J gene. V gene TRBV12-1 combines with J gene TRBJ2-3, with a weak D call TRBD2 (5 bases). V was clipped by 0 bases and J by 0 bases, with 9 bases between them. The CDR3 has 15 amino acids. Germline-derived CDR1 and CDR2 are SGHSN and HYEKVE. The sequenced part of the CDR3 DNA is TGTGCCAGCTCTCTCGTTGGGGTTAGTGCAGAAACGCTGTAT. Protein: CASSLVGVSAETLY. The whole CDR3 reads CASSLVGVSAETLYF.

This clone was recorded a few times. Any gene name here is a mouse gene name. The read ends 1 residue before the CDR3 terminus; that terminus is restored from the germline J gene. The rearrangement links TRBV23 to TRBJ1-1. The CDR3 covers 12 residues. CDR1 and CDR2 (germline): KGHTA, FQNQQP. The CDR3 sequence: CSSSQLDTEVFF. The sequenced CDR3 bases are TGCTCCAGCAGTCAACTGGACACAGAAGTCTTC.

As to this clone: Germline and genes here are mouse. Compared with the CDR3 in TCRdb, the DNA ends 1 residue too soon. This chain connects TRBV26 to TRBJ1-7; the D segment call TRBD1 is taken from the table without a DNA check. TRBJ1-7 is an ORF, and what it does is uncertain. From germline, CDR1 is KGHPV and CDR2 FQNQEV (reference sequence). The CDR3 spans 15 residues. The CDR3 is CASSLSPSSAETLCW. CDR3 DNA (partial): TGTGCCAGCAGTCTGTCGCCATCTAGTGCAGAAACGCTGTGT.

Comment on this clone: The gene names given are mouse names. The CDR3 end falls 1 residue outside the read, so it is completed with the germline J gene. This sequence joins TRBV29 and TRBJ1-1; 7 bases align to TRBD1. CDR1 is MSHET, CDR2 SYDVDS, per germline. The V and J ends lost 3 bases and 0 bases, in that order; junction bases with no gene match: 1. This CDR3 has 14 residues. The CDR3 protein is CASSLGTANTEVFF. The sequenced part of the CDR3 DNA is TGTGCTAGCAGTTTGGGGACAGCAAACACAGAAGTCTTC.

As for this clone: The listed genes are named as in mouse. Read sequence stops 1 residue before the CDR3 end, and the germline J gene provides the missing end. The rearrangement links TRBV26 to TRBJ2-5; D may be TRBD1 (6 bases). Trimming stripped 4 bases from V and 3 bases from J, with 11 bases between. The CDR3 consists of 14 residues. Per the germline V gene, CDR1 is KGHPV and CDR2 is FQNQEV (reference sequence). The CDR3 DNA, read in part, is TGTGCCAGCAGTCATCCGGGACAACAAGACACCCAGTAC. Its translation is CASSHPGQQDTQY. The full CDR3 sequence reads CASSHPGQQDTQYF.

As concerns this clone: Mouse gene names and germline throughout. The CDR3 here is CASSRLGRSSYEQYF. The sequenced CDR3 bases are TGTGCCAGCTCGAGACTGGGGAGGAGCTCCTATGAACAGTAC. This chain joins TRBV13-1 and TRBJ2-7, with TRBD2 identical over 8 bases. Read sequence stops 1 residue before the CDR3 end, and the germline J gene provides the missing end. The length of the CDR3 is 15 residues. Germline assignment: CDR1 NSHNY and CDR2 SYGAGN. The V segment lost 7 bases and the J segment 0 bases; nucleotides outside the gene matches: 9.

There are a few counts of this clone. Here the gene names and germline are mouse. The read terminates 1 residue ahead of where the CDR3 ends, so the germline J gene completes it. The chain carries TRBV26 and TRBJ2-7, with 7 bases lining up with TRBD1. The germline V gene has CDR1 KGHPV and CDR2 FQNQEV (reference sequence). CDR3 size: 12 residues. V shed 2 bases and J 7 bases; nucleotides not matched to a gene: 2. The covered CDR3 bases are TGTGCCAGCAGTCTGACAGGGGTCGAACAGTAC. It specifies CASSLTGVEQY. The entire CDR3 reads CASSLTGVEQYF. The whole variable domain, filled in from reference TRBV26 and TRBJ2-7, reads NSKVIQTPRYLVKGQGQKAKMRCIPEKGHPVVFWYQQNKNNEFKFLINFQNQEVLQQIDMTEKRFSAECPSNSPCSLEIQSSEAGDSALYLCASSLTGVEQYFGPGTRLTVL.

Remarks on this clone: Gene names are the mouse ones. The CDR3 end lies 1 residue beyond the end of the read and is filled in from the germline J gene. The rearrangement joins TRBV15 to TRBJ1-6; D remains ambiguous. TRBJ1-6 is designated an ORF whose function remains uncertain. CDR1 and CDR2 from the germline V gene are SGHND and FRSKSL. The CDR3 is 11 residues long. Trimming removed 4 bases at V and 6 bases at J, with 1 base between. This CDR3 is CASSCNSPLYF. The part of the CDR3 DNA that was read is TGTGCCAGCAGTTGTAATTCGCCCCTCTAC.

For this clone: Genes and germline are mouse. From the germline J gene comes the end of the CDR3, since the read stops 1 residue before it. This chain joins TRBV15 and TRBJ1-1; maybe TRBD1 (6 bases). Germline V gene sequence: CDR1 SGHND, CDR2 FRSKSL. The CDR3 contains 13 residues. Trimming removed 1 base at V and 3 bases at J, with 6 bases between. The part of the CDR3 DNA that was read is TGTGCCAGCAGTTTAGACAGGGACACAGAAGTCTTC. Translation gives CASSLDRDTEVF. The CDR3, in full, reads CASSLDRDTEVFF.

Turning to this clone: Gene and germline names: mouse. The sequenced CDR3 bases are TGTGCCAGCAGCCAAGATCACGGACTCCCTTATGAACAGTAC. Translated: CASSQDHGLPYEQY. The CDR3, in full, reads CASSQDHGLPYEQYF. The chain recombines TRBV2 with TRBJ2-7; D is possibly TRBD2 (5 bases). The CDR3 extends 1 residue past the end of the read, so its final part is completed from the germline J gene. Germline lookup yields CDR1 LGHNA and CDR2 YSYQKL. The CDR3 extends over 15 amino acids. V was clipped by 0 bases and J by 4 bases, with 13 bases between them.

On this clone itself: The gene symbols are mouse symbols. The read ends 1 residue before the CDR3 terminus; that terminus is restored from the germline J gene. V and J are TRBV2 and TRBJ2-4; D might be TRBD1 or TRBD2, each matching 5 bases. The CDR3 contains 13 residues. The germline V and J ends were trimmed by 0 bases and 8 bases, with 9 bases remaining between them. From germline, CDR1 is LGHNA and CDR2 YSYQKL. Incomplete CDR3 DNA: TGTGCCAGCAGCCAAGACGGGGGAGGCACCTTGTAC. Translated, it gives CASSQDGGGTLY. The whole CDR3 is CASSQDGGGTLYF.

Details on this clone: The gene symbols are mouse symbols. The read gets to within 1 residue of the CDR3 end, and the germline J gene fills in the rest. The chain uses TRBV16 and TRBJ2-2; D gene ambiguous. The CDR3 loop spans 14 amino acids. Looked up from germline, CDR1 is SGHSA and CDR2 is FRNQAP. V was shortened by 3 bases and J by 0 bases, with 5 bases between the two germline ends. The CDR3 bases that were read are TGTGCAAGCAGCTTGACACCAAACACCGGGCAGCTCTAC. This gives the protein CASSLTPNTGQLY. The complete CDR3 protein is CASSLTPNTGQLYF.

About this clone: Gene labels here are mouse ones. The observed sequence ends 1 residue before the CDR3 terminus, with the missing tail filled in from the germline J gene. The chain joins TRBV15 to TRBJ2-4; TRBD2 aligns across 11 bases. Per the germline V gene, CDR1 is SGHND and CDR2 is FRSKSL. There are 16 residues in the CDR3. V shed 6 bases and J 0 bases; nucleotides not matched to a gene: 5. The CDR3 here is CASRYWGGASQNTLYF. CDR3 DNA (partial): TGTGCCAGCAGGTACTGGGGGGGCGCGAGTCAAAACACCTTGTAC.

Concerning this clone itself: The germline and genes are mouse ones. From the germline J gene comes the end of the CDR3, since the read stops 1 residue before it. The chain employs TRBV4 and TRBJ2-3; maybe TRBD1 (6 bases). Germline V gene lookup returns CDR1 LGHDT and CDR2 YNNKQL (reference sequence). The V gene lost 7 bases and the J gene lost 0 bases, with 11 bases spanning the gap. The CDR3 runs to 14 residues. The sequenced part of the CDR3 DNA is TGTGCCAGCATCGGGACATCTAGTGCAGAAACGCTGTAT. It specifies CASIGTSSAETLY. The CDR3 reads in full as CASIGTSSAETLYF.

To note about this clone: Gene names follow the mouse nomenclature. The CDR3 end is not reached by the read, which stops 1 residue before it; the germline J gene fills it in. J is TRBJ2-4 and V is TRBV26; 11 nucleotides agree with TRBD1. Unmatched junction bases numbered 5, after V lost 5 bases and J lost 7 bases. The CDR3 loop spans 14 amino acids. Germline-derived CDR1 and CDR2 are KGHPV and FQNQEV (reference sequence). CDR3 DNA (partial): TGTGCCAGCAGTTCCGGGACAGGGGGGTACACCTTGTAC. Protein sequence: CASSSGTGGYTLY. The whole CDR3 is CASSSGTGGYTLYF.

This clone was detected only a few times. Mouse gene names and germline throughout. The missing CDR3 end, 1 residue past where the read stops, is filled in from the germline J gene. The chain is built from TRBV5 and TRBJ2-7, with 8 bases aligning to TRBD2. The CDR3 extends over 15 amino acids. V was pared by 4 bases and J by 5 bases, with 10 bases of the junction left unmatched. Germline V lookup: CDR1 LGHNA, CDR2 YNLKQL (reference sequence). The sequenced CDR3 bases are TGTGCCAGCAGCCCCTCCCGAGGCTGGGGGGATGAACAGTAC. Its translation: CASSPSRGWGDEQY. The whole CDR3 reads CASSPSRGWGDEQYF.

As concerns this clone: The gene names here belong to mouse. The read terminates 1 residue before the CDR3 end, so the remaining end is supplied by the germline J gene. V gene TRBV29 combines with J gene TRBJ1-1, with D perhaps matching TRBD1 (5 bases). This CDR3 has 11 residues. Germline CDR1 reads MSHET; CDR2 reads SYDVDS. V was cut by 4 bases and J by 8 bases, with 8 bases left in between. CDR3 residues: CASSSRQEVFF. CDR3 DNA, as far as it was read: TGTGCTAGCAGTTCGCGACAGGAAGTCTTC. The variable domain in full, completed from reference TRBV29 and TRBJ1-1, reads DMKVTQMPRYLIKRMGENVLLECGQDMSHETMYWYRQDPGLGLQLIYISYDVDSNSEGDIPKGYRVSRKKREHFSLILDSAKTNQTSVYFCASSSRQEVFFGKGTRLTVV.

On this clone: Germline and genes: mouse. The sequenced fragment ends 1 residue before the CDR3 boundary, so the rest is inferred from the germline J gene. The gene calls are TRBV31 and TRBJ1-4, with TRBD1 as a possible D gene (5 bases). V shed 1 base and J shed 0 bases, with 9 bases lying between them. The germline V gene encodes CDR1 GKSSPN and CDR2 SITVG. The length of the CDR3 is 15 residues. Incomplete CDR3 DNA: TGTGCCTGGAGTCCCATGACAGTTTCCAACGAAAGATTATTT. This translates into CAWSPMTVSNERLF. The CDR3 reads in full as CAWSPMTVSNERLFF.

Sample share makes this clone large (0.1 to 1%). The listed genes are named as in mouse. The read falls 1 residue short of the CDR3 end, and the missing part is taken from the germline J gene. The chain couples TRBV12-2 to TRBJ1-6, with D hard to call. TRBJ1-6 belongs to the ORF category, with a function that is uncertain. Trimming cost V 0 bases and J 5 bases, with 1 base left between them. Germline V gene sequence: CDR1 SGHLS, CDR2 HYDKME. CDR3 size: 12 residues. This CDR3 reads CASSLHNSPLYF. The sequenced part of the CDR3 DNA is TGTGCCAGCTCTCTCCATAATTCGCCCCTCTAC.

On this clone itself: Genes and germline come from the mouse. The read ends 1 residue before the CDR3 terminus; that terminus is restored from the germline J gene. J is TRBJ1-1 and V is TRBV16; D is unclear. CDR3 length: 10 residues. CDR1 is SGHSA, CDR2 FRNQAP, per germline. Trimming removed 5 bases from V and 4 bases from J, with 2 bases in between. The covered CDR3 bases are TGTGCAAGCAGCCGCACAGAAGTCTTC. Its protein product is CASSRTEVF. From start to end, the CDR3 is CASSRTEVFF.

As concerns this clone: Gene names denote mouse genes. The sequenced fragment ends 1 residue before the CDR3 boundary, so the rest is inferred from the germline J gene. The chain uses TRBV14 and TRBJ1-1; D gene unclear. This CDR3 region has 14 residues. The V gene's germline CDR1 is SGHDT and CDR2 FRDEAV. The V end lost 1 base, the J end lost 0 bases, and 7 bases lay between the germline ends. CDR3 protein: CASSFPGANTEVFF. The sequenced part of the CDR3 DNA is TGTGCCAGCAGTTTCCCAGGTGCAAACACAGAAGTCTTC.

A remark on this clone: A much larger clone sits a single nucleotide away, making a read error possible. Germline and genes: mouse. Read data end 1 residue before the CDR3 end; the end is taken from the germline J gene. The chain carries TRBV4 and TRBJ2-7, with 7 nucleotides matching TRBD1. Germline CDR1 reads LGHDT; CDR2 reads YNNKQL (reference sequence). CDR3 size: 13 residues. V dropped 6 bases and J dropped 7; count of bases not matched to a gene: 9. The covered CDR3 bases are TGTGCCAGCAGTCTCACAGGGGTGAACGAACAGTAC. This encodes CASSLTGVNEQY. The entire CDR3 protein reads CASSLTGVNEQYF.

Note on this clone: All gene names here are mouse names. The missing CDR3 end, 1 residue past where the read stops, is filled in from the germline J gene. The chain couples TRBV12-1 to TRBJ2-5; 10 nucleotides agree with TRBD2. The V gene's germline CDR1 is SGHSN and CDR2 HYEKVE. This CDR3 comprises 14 residues. V lost 0 bases, J lost 5 bases, and 1 base stayed unmatched. The CDR3 spells CASSLGTGVDTQYF. The sequenced CDR3 bases are TGTGCCAGCTCTCTCGGGACTGGGGTAGACACCCAGTAC.

This clone appeared a few times. The gene symbols are mouse symbols. The CDR3 end lies 1 residue beyond the end of the read and is filled in from the germline J gene. This rearrangement joins TRBV1 to TRBJ1-1; D unresolved. CDR3 size: 14 residues. CDR1 and CDR2 from the germline V gene are NSQYPW and LRSPGD (reference sequence). Trimming shortened V by 0 bases and J by 0 bases, and 5 bases separated the two germline ends. CDR3 bases read: TGCACCTGCAGTGCAGACAGGACAAACACAGAAGTCTTC. As protein: CTCSADRTNTEVF. In full, the CDR3 reads CTCSADRTNTEVFF.